This T cell receptor beta chain was sequenced in a study of siplizumab effects on memory and regulatory T cells. V trimming: 2 bases; J trimming: 3 bases; junction bases outside the gene matches: 0. Germline CDR1 and CDR2: MDHEN and SYDVKM. The CDR3 covers 13 residues. Assay: immunoSEQ multiplex PCR; the TCRdb copy retains only in-frame clones and omits some. Among about 50,000 clones listed, more than 85% were seen once. The TCR was taken from a human donor in good health. The chain carries TRBV28 and TRBJ2-5; 7 positions agree with TRBD2. Sequencing was performed on CD8+ T cells sorted from blood. The CDR3 DNA reads as TGTGCCAGCAGTTTAGGACTAGAAGAGACCCAGTACTTC. It codes for CASSLGLEETQYF.